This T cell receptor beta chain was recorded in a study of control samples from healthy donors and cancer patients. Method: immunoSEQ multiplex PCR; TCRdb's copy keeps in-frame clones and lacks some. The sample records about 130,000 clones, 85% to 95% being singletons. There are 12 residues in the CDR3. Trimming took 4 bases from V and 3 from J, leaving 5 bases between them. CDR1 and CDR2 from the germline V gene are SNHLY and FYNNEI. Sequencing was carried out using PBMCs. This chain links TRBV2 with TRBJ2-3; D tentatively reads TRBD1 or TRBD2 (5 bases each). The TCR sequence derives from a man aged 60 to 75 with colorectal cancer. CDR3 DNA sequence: TGTGCCAGCAGTGGGGGGACAGATACGCAGTATTTT. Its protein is CASSGGTDTQYF.